The 25 T cell receptor beta chains in this list originate from one sample, sequenced in a study of T-cell reconstitution after alpha-beta-depleted transplantation in children. The TCRbeta library was prepared with unique molecular identifiers. TCRdb re-derived calls from the PCR reads in MiXCR, one entry per CDR3 protein. This sample has 500,000 to 750,000 distinct CDR3 sequences; under 15% occur once, and the top ten carry approximately 2%. The sample here was PBMCs, mostly from graft donor cells, taken 360 days after TCRalphabeta/CD19-depleted stem cell transplant. The receptors derive from a male patient under 18 who had a stem cell transplant for acute myeloid leukemia, so the T cells may come from the graft donor.

There are many counts of this clonotype. This sequence joins TRBV18 and TRBJ2-7, with TRBD1 matching 8 bases. The CDR3 length is 17 residues. Germline trimming cut 1 base from V and 0 bases from J; bases unmatched to any gene: 8. In germline, CDR1 is KGHSH, CDR2 LQKENI. CDR3 nucleotide sequence: TGTGCCAGCTCACCACTGTCTGGACAGGGACCCTCCTACGAGCAGTACTTC. Protein product: CASSPLSGQGPSYEQYF.

This chain joins TRBV12-3 or TRBV12-4 and TRBJ2-1, with 8 bases fitting TRBD1. The CDR3 totals 13 residues. The junction had 7 bases not matched to a gene; V was cut back by 7 bases and J by 8 bases. CDR3 residues: CASTTQGAHEQFF. CDR3 DNA: TGTGCCAGCACGACTCAGGGGGCGCATGAGCAGTTCTTC.

The table lists this clonotype with many counts. The J gene is TRBJ2-3, the V gene TRBV29-1, with TRBD1 matching over 7 bases. CDR3 length: 13 residues. CDR1 SQVTM and CDR2 ANQGSEA come from the germline V gene. V was pared by 4 bases and J by 0 bases, with 1 base of the junction left unmatched. The DNA of the CDR3 is TGCAGCGTTGGGGGACAGAGCACAGATACGCAGTATTTT. The encoded protein is CSVGGQSTDTQYF.

This clonotype occurred a few times. The chain carries TRBV29-1 and TRBJ2-7, with D possibly matching TRBD1 (6 bases). V dropped 6 bases and J dropped 2 bases, with 14 bases sitting between them. Germline CDR1 SQVTM, CDR2 ANQGSEA. The CDR3 length is 13 residues. The CDR3 region is CSVVYRDTYEQYF. The CDR3 nucleotides are TGCAGCGTAGTCTACCGGGACACCTACGAGCAGTACTTC.

There are a few counts of this clonotype. The V call is TRBV20-1, the J call TRBJ2-2, with D possibly being TRBD2 (5 bases). Per the germline V gene, CDR1 is DFQATT and CDR2 is SNEGSKA (reference sequence). V was shortened by 0 bases and J by 3 bases, with 17 bases between the two germline ends. The CDR3 loop spans 17 amino acids. The CDR3 is CSARENPGIPDTGELFF. DNA of the CDR3: TGCAGTGCTAGAGAGAACCCGGGAATTCCCGACACCGGGGAGCTGTTTTTT.

The chain uses TRBV7-9 and TRBJ1-2, with no clear D. Germline-derived CDR1 and CDR2 are SEHNR and FQNEAQ (reference sequence). V shed 0 bases and J shed 4 bases, with 9 bases lying between them. The CDR3 sequence is 14 residues long. The CDR3 loop is CASSLASVFYGYTF. The CDR3, as DNA: TGTGCCAGCAGCTTAGCGTCAGTTTTCTATGGCTACACCTTC.

This clonotype was recorded at least ten times. V gene TRBV10-3 combines with J gene TRBJ2-4, with D possibly TRBD1 on 6 matching bases. This CDR3 has 18 amino acids. From germline, CDR1 is ENHRY and CDR2 SYGVKD. V was trimmed by 3 bases and J by 3 bases, leaving 21 bases between them. The CDR3 DNA follows: TGTGCCATCAGTGAAGGGTGGGTAGGGAAGGGGGACAAAAACATTCAGTACTTC. This gives the protein CAISEGWVGKGDKNIQYF.

This clonotype was seen a few times. The rearrangement joins TRBV7-6 to TRBJ2-1; 7 nucleotides match TRBD2. Germline CDR1 reads SGHVS; CDR2 reads FNYEAQ. The CDR3 length is 14 residues. Losses at the gene ends were 0 bases for V and 9 bases for J; bases not matched to a gene: 5. For the CDR3, the DNA is TGTGCCAGCAGCTTAGCGGGAGGGCCGAGTGAGCAGTTCTTC. This sequence encodes CASSLAGGPSEQFF. Combining the CDR3 with reference TRBV7-6 and TRBJ2-1 gives the whole variable domain GAGVSQSPRYKVTKRGQDVALRCDPISGHVSLYWYRQALGQGPEFLTYFNYEAQQDKSGLPNDRFSAERPEGSISTLTIQRTEQRDSAMYRCASSLAGGPSEQFFGPGTRLTVL.

In its sample, this clonotype was seen a few times. The gene calls are TRBV30 and TRBJ2-2; D possibly corresponds to TRBD2 (6 bases). Germline CDR1 GTSNPN, CDR2 SVGIG (reference sequence). This CDR3 spans 12 amino acids. Trimming cost V 4 bases and J 7 bases, with 10 bases left between them. CDR3 DNA sequence: TGTGCCTGGACCCGGGGGTTCGGGGAGCTGTTTTTT. This encodes CAWTRGFGELFF.

This CDR3 reads CASSFSANQGGGQPQHF. CDR3 DNA sequence: TGTGCCAGCAGTTTTTCGGCGAATCAGGGTGGTGGACAGCCCCAGCATTTT. The chain is built from TRBV28 and TRBJ1-5; TRBD1 is a possible D gene (5 bases). This CDR3 is built from 17 residues. The germline V gene encodes CDR1 MDHEN and CDR2 SYDVKM. The V end was cut by 3 bases, the J end by 7 bases, with 22 bases between.

This clonotype was found a few times. The chain combines TRBV29-1 with TRBJ1-1; D possibly corresponds to TRBD1 (6 bases). The CDR3 contains 13 residues. CDR1 is SQVTM and CDR2 is ANQGSEA in the germline V gene. V lost 3 bases, J lost 0 bases, and 8 bases lay in between. The CDR3 nucleotides are TGCAGCGTTGATCCAGGGGTGAACACTGAAGCTTTCTTT. It encodes CSVDPGVNTEAFF.

The chain has TRBV6-5 and TRBJ2-1, with 9 bases identical to TRBD2. CDR3 length: 18 residues. The V gene end was trimmed by 6 bases and the J gene end by 4 bases; junction bases not matched to a gene: 16. From germline, CDR1 is MNHEY and CDR2 SVGAGI. CDR3 DNA: TGTGCCAGCAGCATCGGGATTTCGGGACTAGCAATATACAATGAGCAGTTCTTC. It is translated as CASSIGISGLAIYNEQFF.

This clonotype was counted between two and nine times. This chain connects TRBV19 to TRBJ2-1, with TRBD2 matching over 7 bases. The germline V gene encodes CDR1 LNHDA and CDR2 SQIVND (reference sequence). CDR3 length: 13 amino acids. V gave up 10 bases and J gave up 3 bases; unmatched junction bases: 6. This CDR3 reads CATRDYDYNEQFF. DNA of the CDR3: TGTGCCACCCGGGACTACGACTACAATGAGCAGTTCTTC. Full variable domain (remainder filled in from reference TRBV19 and TRBJ2-1): DGGITQSPKYLFRKEGQNVTLSCEQNLNHDAMYWYRQDPGQGLRLIYYSQIVNDFQKGDIAEGYSVSREKKESFPLTVTSAQKNPTAFYLCATRDYDYNEQFFGPGTRLTVL.

This clonotype was seen repeatedly, ten times or more. V usage is TRBV3-1 and J usage is TRBJ2-3; 10 bases match TRBD1. CDR1 is LGHDT, CDR2 YNNKEL, per germline (reference sequence). The V and J ends lost 3 bases and 2 bases, in that order; junction bases with no gene match: 14. This CDR3 comprises 19 residues. The DNA of the CDR3 is TGTGCCAGCAGCCACTTGGGGACAGGGGACAACCGCCCCACAGATACGCAGTATTTT. It yields the protein CASSHLGTGDNRPTDTQYF.

The chain has TRBV7-8 and TRBJ2-7; D perhaps matches TRBD1 (8 bases). The CDR3 length is 19 residues. Looked up from germline, CDR1 is SGHVS and CDR2 is FQNEAQ. V was cut by 5 bases and J by 2 bases, with 28 bases left in between. CDR3 bases: TGTGCCAGCAGCCTCCCGGCCGGGGGGACAGGAGGGGGTCCCTACGAGCAGTACTTC. Protein: CASSLPAGGTGGGPYEQYF.

This clonotype was counted many times. This chain links TRBV3-1 with TRBJ2-3, with TRBD2 identical over 8 bases. This CDR3 is 17 amino acids long. From germline, CDR1 is LGHDT and CDR2 YNNKEL (reference sequence). V lost 2 bases and J lost 3; bases outside the gene matches: 10. CDR3 coding DNA: TGTGCCAGCAGCCAATGGGGAGCGGGAGAAAAGACAGATACGCAGTATTTT. As protein: CASSQWGAGEKTDTQYF.

This clonotype was seen a handful of times. V gene TRBV20-1 combines with J gene TRBJ2-3; D perhaps matches TRBD1 (6 bases). The CDR3 totals 14 residues. CDR1 DFQATT and CDR2 SNEGSKA come from the germline V gene (reference sequence). The V end was cut by 3 bases, the J end by 4 bases, with 14 bases between. In nucleotides, the CDR3 is TGCAGTGCTAGTACAGGGAGAGGCGCAGATACGCAGTATTTT. Translation: CSASTGRGADTQYF.

This clonotype was seen only a few times. The J gene is TRBJ1-1, the V gene TRBV20-1, with D possibly being TRBD1 (5 bases). Germline V gene data show CDR1 as DFQATT and CDR2 as SNEGSKA (reference sequence). This CDR3 has 12 amino acids. Trimming cost V 6 bases and J 6 bases, with 14 bases left between them. The CDR3 DNA follows: TGCAGTGCCCAGATCGCGGGGGCTGAAGCTTTCTTT. This encodes CSAQIAGAEAFF.

Only a few counts were recorded for this clonotype. This sequence joins TRBV4-1 and TRBJ2-1; D perhaps matches TRBD2 (5 bases). V was shortened by 1 base and J by 0 bases, with 13 bases between the two germline ends. Germline CDR1 and CDR2: MGHRA and YSYEKL. CDR3 length equals 17 residues. DNA of the CDR3: TGCGCCAGCAGCCAAGGGTCCGCGGGTAGCTCCTACAATGAGCAGTTCTTC. As protein: CASSQGSAGSSYNEQFF.

This clonotype showed up just a few times. The rearrangement links TRBV3-1 to TRBJ1-4, with 7 nucleotides matching TRBD1. The germline CDR1 and CDR2 sequences are LGHDT and YNNKEL (reference sequence). The junction had 2 bases not matched to a gene; V was cut back by 3 bases and J by 1 base. The CDR3 sequence is 15 residues long. In DNA, the CDR3 is TGTGCCAGCAGCCAGCGGACAGGAACTAATGAAAAACTGTTTTTT. It yields the protein CASSQRTGTNEKLFF.

V gene TRBV7-2 combines with J gene TRBJ2-7, with 9 bases fitting TRBD1. The CDR3 consists of 14 residues. Germline assignment: CDR1 SGHTA and CDR2 FQGNSA. V lost 4 bases to trimming and J lost 5 bases; unmatched junction nucleotides: 6. CDR3 amino acids: CASSSTGGGDEQYF. In DNA form, the CDR3 reads TGTGCCAGCAGCTCGACAGGGGGAGGGGACGAGCAGTACTTC.

This clonotype came up many times. The chain joins TRBV13 to TRBJ2-2; the match to TRBD2 covers 8 bases. CDR1 is PRHDT and CDR2 is FYEKMQ in the germline V gene (reference sequence). The length of the CDR3 is 15 residues. The V and J ends lost 4 bases and 5 bases, in that order; junction bases with no gene match: 6. The CDR3 protein is CASSSPGGRTGELFF. The CDR3 nucleotides are TGTGCCAGCAGCTCGCCGGGGGGGAGGACCGGGGAGCTGTTTTTT.

V usage is TRBV7-9 and J usage is TRBJ2-1, with 7 bases that match TRBD2. Trimming cost V 2 bases and J 8 bases; bases outside gene matches: 9. Germline V gives CDR1 SEHNR, CDR2 FQNEAQ (reference sequence). CDR3 length: 15 residues. This CDR3 reads CASSLSRECTHEQFF. The CDR3 DNA follows: TGTGCCAGCAGCTTATCGCGGGAGTGTACCCATGAGCAGTTCTTC.

V gene TRBV20-1 combines with J gene TRBJ2-5; no definite D call. This CDR3 is 13 amino acids long. The germline V gene encodes CDR1 DFQATT and CDR2 SNEGSKA (reference sequence). V dropped 3 bases and J dropped 1 base, with 9 bases sitting between them. The CDR3: CSASDSTQETQYF. The CDR3 region has the DNA TGCAGTGCTAGCGATTCCACCCAAGAGACCCAGTACTTC.

This clonotype showed up just a few times. The chain carries TRBV5-1 and TRBJ2-1; 7 bases align to TRBD2. After removal of 0 bases from V and 0 bases from J, the junction contained 9 bases not matched to a gene. The CDR3 runs to 18 residues. The V gene's germline CDR1 is SGHRS and CDR2 YFSETQ. The CDR3 here is CASSLGSSGSSSYNEQFF. CDR3 DNA: TGCGCCAGCAGCTTGGGGAGTAGCGGGTCCAGCTCCTACAATGAGCAGTTCTTC.